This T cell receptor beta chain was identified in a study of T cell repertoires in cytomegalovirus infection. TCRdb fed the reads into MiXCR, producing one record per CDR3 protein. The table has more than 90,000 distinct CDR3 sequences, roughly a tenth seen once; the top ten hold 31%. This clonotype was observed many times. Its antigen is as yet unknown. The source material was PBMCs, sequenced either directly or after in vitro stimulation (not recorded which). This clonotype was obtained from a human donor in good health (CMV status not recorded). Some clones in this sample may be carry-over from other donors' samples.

CDR3 in DNA: TGTGCCAGCAGCCGGACAGATGGCACCGGGGAGCTGTTTTTT. Translation: CASSRTDGTGELFF. The chain links TRBV7-2 to TRBJ2-2; tentatively, D is TRBD1 (6 bases). CDR1 and CDR2 from the germline V gene are SGHTA and FQGNSA. The germline V and J ends were trimmed by 5 bases and 4 bases, with 11 bases remaining between them. The CDR3 is 14 amino acids. The variable domain in full, completed from reference TRBV7-2 and TRBJ2-2, reads GAGVSQSPSNKVTEKGKDVELRCDPISGHTALYWYRQSLGQGLEFLIYFQGNSAPDKSGLPSDRFSAERTGGSVSTLTIQRTQQEDSAVYLCASSRTDGTGELFFGEGSRLTVL.